Each of the 7 T cell receptor beta chains below was sequenced from the same sample in a study of shared clonotypes between healthy human individuals. Assay: immunoSEQ multiplex PCR; the TCRdb copy retains only in-frame clones and omits some. Seen here are around 1.6 million clones, approximately 98% observed once, and the top ten hold less than 0.55%. Sequenced material: naive CD4+ T cells sorted from blood. The subset: CD45RA+ positively selected. Every receptor here comes from a man aged 30-40 years in good health.

The chain joins TRBV7-3 to TRBJ2-1; 10 bases agree with TRBD2. J gave up 4 bases and V 6 bases, and 9 bases lay outside the gene matches. CDR3 length: 16 residues. Germline CDR1 SGHTA, CDR2 FQGTGA. CDR3 coding DNA: TGTGCCAGCAGGGCCCCGGGGACTAGCGTATACAATGAGCAGTTCTTC. Translated, it gives CASRAPGTSVYNEQFF.

The V and J genes are TRBV5-6 and TRBJ2-7; 9 bases align to TRBD1. This CDR3 is built from 15 residues. Germline loops: CDR1 SGHDT, CDR2 YYEEEE. V shed 5 bases, J shed 2 bases, and the junction held 8 bases outside the gene matches. The chain's CDR3 is CASRPGTGSTYEQYF. CDR3 DNA sequence: TGTGCCAGCAGACCCGGGACAGGGAGTACCTACGAGCAGTACTTC. The variable domain in full, with the rest retrieved from reference TRBV5-6 and TRBJ2-7, is DAGVTQSPTHLIKTRGQQVTLRCSPKSGHDTVSWYQQALGQGPQFIFQYYEEEERQRGNFPDRFSGHQFPNYSSELNVNALLLGDSALYLCASRPGTGSTYEQYFGPGTRLTVT.

CDR3: CASSEDSIQETQYF. For the CDR3, the DNA is TGTGCCAGTAGTGAAGACAGCATCCAAGAGACCCAGTACTTC. V gene TRBV19 combines with J gene TRBJ2-5; maybe TRBD1 (5 bases). The germline gives CDR1 LNHDA, CDR2 SQIVND (reference sequence). The ends were cut back, 5 bases at V and 1 base at J, with 11 bases in the middle. The CDR3 is 14 amino acids.

This chain links TRBV6-5 with TRBJ1-1; D gene uncertain. CDR3 length: 13 amino acids. V shed 6 bases and J shed 1 base, with 9 bases lying between them. From germline, CDR1 is MNHEY and CDR2 SVGAGI. The CDR3 coding sequence is TGTGCCAGCAGCGCCCCGGGGAACACTGAAGCTTTCTTT. It codes for CASSAPGNTEAFF.

The V and J genes are TRBV4-3 and TRBJ2-6, with 10 positions matching TRBD2. Trimming removed 0 bases from V and 4 bases from J; junction bases left unmatched: 9. The CDR3 length is 19 residues. The germline V gene encodes CDR1 LGHNA and CDR2 YSLEER. The CDR3 sequence: CASSQDGASGSAGANVLTF. In DNA form, the CDR3 reads TGCGCCAGCAGCCAAGATGGGGCTAGCGGGAGCGCAGGGGCCAACGTCCTGACTTTC.

Of note for this clone: The same CDR3 can be traced to other DNA sequences in this sample. The chain combines TRBV18 with TRBJ2-5; weak D call: TRBD1 (5 bases). The CDR3 has 14 residues. From germline, CDR1 is KGHSH and CDR2 LQKENI. With 2 bases removed from V and 5 bases from J, the gap between germline ends came to 12 bases. CDR3 nucleotide sequence: TGTGCCAGCTCACCATTGCAGGGTGGGGAGACCCAGTACTTC. It yields the protein CASSPLQGGETQYF.

Of note for this clone: Other DNA sequences in this specimen translate into the identical CDR3. The rearrangement uses TRBV7-2 and TRBJ2-3; no clear D. CDR3 length equals 11 residues. CDR1 and CDR2 (germline): SGHTA, FQGNSA. V was trimmed by 2 bases and J by 6 bases, leaving 3 bases between them. As DNA, the CDR3 is TGTGCCAGCAGCTTAAAGGATACGCAGTATTTT. This translates into CASSLKDTQYF.